The next 13 T cell receptor beta chains were all read from a single sample in a study of blood T cell repertoires in COVID-19. Sequencing was performed with immunoSEQ multiplex PCR; in TCRdb, only in-frame clones are kept and a portion is missing. The sample lists about 100,000 clones; around 90% were seen once. The sequenced sample was peripheral blood. Receptor source: a human donor with COVID-19, enrolled during active disease. The donor label of this sample is uncertain.

This chain joins TRBV11-1 and TRBJ2-1; a possible D gene is TRBD2 (6 bases). The CDR3 is made up of 15 amino acids. Trimming cost V 4 bases and J 1 base, with 11 bases left between them. Germline CDR1 is SGHAT and CDR2 is FQDESV (reference sequence). DNA of the CDR3: TGTGCCAGCAGCTCTTACAGCGGGTCCTACAATGAGCAGTTCTTC. It encodes CASSSYSGSYNEQFF.

The J gene is TRBJ1-2, the V gene TRBV19; 8 bases are shared with TRBD1. Germline trimming cut 8 bases from V and 6 bases from J; bases unmatched to any gene: 17. CDR3 length: 16 amino acids. Germline V gene sequence: CDR1 LNHDA, CDR2 SQIVND (reference sequence). DNA for the CDR3: TGTGCCAGTGACCCACTTGGACAGGGAGGACCCGATGGCTACACCTTC. Translation: CASDPLGQGGPDGYTF.

This clone was detected only a few times. The chain couples TRBV14 to TRBJ2-5; D is undetermined. CDR3 length: 12 amino acids. The germline V gene encodes CDR1 SGHDN and CDR2 FVKESK. V was trimmed by 3 bases and J by 5 bases, leaving 7 bases between them. The CDR3 sequence: CASSHNEETQYF. The CDR3 DNA reads as TGTGCCAGCAGCCACAACGAGGAGACCCAGTACTTC.

In this sample, this clone turned up once. This chain uses TRBV19 with TRBJ2-5; TRBD1 agrees at 12 bases. The germline V gene has CDR1 LNHDA and CDR2 SQIVND (reference sequence). The CDR3 runs to 18 residues. V lost 6 bases and J lost 2; bases outside the gene matches: 13. CDR3 DNA: TGTGCCAGTAGCGACTGGGGAGGGACAGGGGGCGGGCAAGAGACCCAGTACTTC. Translating it yields CASSDWGGTGGGQETQYF.

The chain joins TRBV9 to TRBJ2-2, with 11 bases that match TRBD2. After removal of 3 bases from V and 5 bases from J, the junction contained 9 bases not matched to a gene. This CDR3 spans 17 amino acids. Per germline, CDR1 SGDLS and CDR2 YYNGEE. The CDR3 nucleotides are TGTGCCAGCAGCGATAGCGGGGGGGCCGGAAAAACCGGGGAGCTGTTTTTT. It specifies CASSDSGGAGKTGELFF.

This clone was picked up many times. This chain joins TRBV7-9 and TRBJ2-1; TRBD1 matches at 9 bases. CDR3 length: 16 amino acids. The germline V gene has CDR1 SEHNR and CDR2 FQNEAQ (reference sequence). V shed 4 bases, J shed 9 bases, and the junction held 13 bases outside the gene matches. The CDR3 protein is CASSYQTGGVRGEQFF. DNA of the CDR3: TGTGCCAGCAGCTACCAAACAGGGGGCGTCCGTGGTGAGCAGTTCTTC.

This chain links TRBV19 with TRBJ1-5; 11 bases are shared with TRBD1. Germline assignment: CDR1 LNHDA and CDR2 SQIVND (reference sequence). The J segment lost 2 bases and the V segment lost 7 bases, leaving 7 bases of the junction unmatched. This CDR3 region has 16 residues. The CDR3 nucleotides are TGTGCCAGTAAACCGGGACAGGGGGATGGCAATCAGCCCCAGCATTTT. Protein product: CASKPGQGDGNQPQHF.

This chain connects TRBV5-1 to TRBJ2-1, with 9 bases that match TRBD1. Trimming removed 3 bases from V and 6 bases from J; junction bases left unmatched: 13. The germline V gene encodes CDR1 SGHRS and CDR2 YFSETQ. The CDR3 contains 17 residues. The CDR3 coding sequence is TGCGCCAGCAGCTACCCCTGGGGACAGGGAGGACCCAATGAGCAGTTCTTC. The encoded protein is CASSYPWGQGGPNEQFF.

This clone is labeled as medium-sized. The chain carries TRBV12-5 and TRBJ2-1; D is ambiguous. CDR3 length: 12 amino acids. V was shortened by 7 bases and J by 3 bases, with 7 bases between the two germline ends. Germline CDR1 LGHNT, CDR2 FRNRAP. CDR3 protein: CASVLGYNEQFF. Written as DNA, the CDR3 is TGTGCTAGTGTGCTCGGCTACAATGAGCAGTTCTTC.

V gene TRBV4-2 combines with J gene TRBJ1-6; D not certain. Trimming shortened V by 1 base and J by 8 bases, and 9 bases separated the two germline ends. This CDR3 has 14 amino acids. Germline lookup yields CDR1 LGHNA and CDR2 YNFKEQ. Here the CDR3 reads CASSQVPVDSPLHF. The CDR3 DNA sequence: TGTGCCAGCAGCCAAGTCCCCGTAGATTCACCCCTCCACTTT.

Points on this clone: Other DNA sequences of this sample code for an identical CDR3. V gene TRBV5-1 combines with J gene TRBJ2-7, with 11 bases aligning to TRBD1. The CDR3 has 16 amino acids. From germline, CDR1 is SGHRS and CDR2 YFSETQ. With V trimmed by 4 bases and J by 2 bases, 8 bases remained unmatched. CDR3 amino acids: CASSLAPGQGAYEQYF. The CDR3, as DNA: TGCGCCAGCAGCCTCGCCCCGGGACAGGGGGCCTACGAGCAGTACTTC.

This chain links TRBV3-1 (or the pseudogene TRBV3-2) with TRBJ2-1, with a weak D call TRBD2 (6 bases). The CDR3 spans 18 residues. CDR1 is LGHDT and CDR2 is YNNKEL in the germline V gene (reference sequence). The V end was cut by 4 bases, the J end by 1 base, with 20 bases between. The CDR3 DNA reads as TGTGCCAGCAGCCCGGGAAGAGGGACTCTACCTTCCTACAATGAGCAGTTCTTC. Translation: CASSPGRGTLPSYNEQFF.

The chain combines TRBV19 with TRBJ1-2; D gene unclear. CDR3 length equals 12 residues. Germline CDR1 reads LNHDA; CDR2 reads SQIVND (reference sequence). V lost 6 bases and J 3 bases, leaving 8 bases between the germline ends. CDR3 sequence: CASRLDYYGYTF. For the CDR3, the DNA is TGTGCCAGTAGGCTGGACTACTATGGCTACACCTTC.